This TCR beta chain came from a study of blood T cell repertoires in COVID-19. For the study at large: T cells, B-cell-depleted T cells, or PBMCs supplied cDNA or gDNA.

Per the authors' pipeline: Reference gene primer amplification yielded estimated nucleated cell counts. Sequencing used immunoSEQ multiplex PCR; TCRdb keeps in-frame clones, though not all of them. V, J and clone size reflect that table, while D and trimming were determined from the DNA. The table records approximately 170,000 clones, around 88% of them present only once. Clinical histories supplied by participants themselves formed the basis of cohort assignment. This sequence was found in a woman between 45 and 60 years old in a cohort exposed to, infected with or recovered from COVID-19 (not recorded which). Material: PBMCs or T cells enriched from blood (not recorded which).

The CDR3 sequence is CASSLWIAGGAGELFF. In nucleotides, the CDR3 is TGTGCCAGCAGTTTATGGATAGCGGGAGGTGCCGGGGAGCTGTTTTTT. V usage is TRBV28 and J usage is TRBJ2-2; 10 bases align to TRBD2. The junction had 4 bases not matched to a gene; V was cut back by 0 bases and J by 6 bases. The CDR3 extends over 16 amino acids. Germline CDR1 is MDHEN and CDR2 is SYDVKM.